The source of this T cell receptor (beta chain) is a study of identical twins. Findings and caveats of the study: Out-of-frame TCR alpha sharing in monozygotic twins exceeded recombination model predictions.

In the case of this clonotype: Its target is not known.

From the 5' RACE reads, TCRdb called clonotypes with MiXCR, one entry per CDR3 protein. The sample lists about 790,000 distinct CDR3 sequences, roughly 20% occurring once. Germline lookup yields CDR1 SGHNT and CDR2 YYREEE (reference sequence). Trimming took 4 bases from V and 4 from J; bases not matched to a gene: 8. The CDR3 runs to 15 residues. These data were likewise used in another study, on T cells expressing NK-cell markers. Per that paper: HCMV specificity of the expanded NKG2C+ T cell clones stayed unclear.

The sequence was obtained from a woman under 30 in good health. The specimen was PBMCs. This chain links TRBV5-4 with TRBJ2-7; 10 nucleotides line up with TRBD2. As DNA, the CDR3 is TGTGCCAGCAGCGATCGGGCTAGCGGGAGTTACGAGCAGTACTTC. It codes for CASSDRASGSYEQYF.